Listed here are 15 T cell receptor beta chains from one sample, sequenced in a study of PD-L1 blockade in urothelial cancer (dated by TCRdb to about 2017). Library generation was performed with the immunoSEQ multiplex PCR assay. TCRdb carries this immuneACCESS record with in-frame sequences only. Its versions omit some clonotypes, under half of them owing to an unresolved V gene in the studies checked, with the rest unexplained. For this sample there are roughly 43,000 clones; more than 75% appear just once. Jointly, the top ten make up 15% to 20% of the sample. According to the study, the label for this sample's time point signals: pretreatment peripheral blood. The sequences come from PBMCs, collected around atezolizumab (anti-PD-L1) treatment. These receptor sequences come from a man aged 55-75 years with urothelial cancer.

The table lists this clone with a few counts. The rearrangement joins TRBV28 to TRBJ1-1, with TRBD1 matching 8 bases. The ends lost 10 bases at V and 1 base at J; junction bases unmatched: 5. The length of the CDR3 is 13 residues. Germline CDR1 reads MDHEN; CDR2 reads SYDVKM. The CDR3 is CATLTGGNTEAFF. The DNA for the CDR3 is TGTGCCACCTTAACAGGGGGGAACACTGAAGCTTTCTTT.

This clone was seen only a few times. The chain combines TRBV23-1 with TRBJ1-5, with D possibly being TRBD1 (6 bases). TRBV23-1 is recorded as an ORF, its role being uncertain. CDR3 length: 16 residues. V was cut by 2 bases and J by 0 bases, with 11 bases left in between. CDR3 sequence (DNA): TGCGCCAGCAGTCAAACAGGGAGTGATAGCAATCAGCCCCAGCATTTT. It codes for CASSQTGSDSNQPQHF.

This chain links TRBV30 with TRBJ2-3; 13 positions match TRBD2. The V segment lost 3 bases and the J segment 2 bases; nucleotides outside the gene matches: 14. Germline values: CDR1 GTSNPN, CDR2 SVGIG (reference sequence). This CDR3 has 19 residues. Here the CDR3 reads CAWSLPPQGLAGITDTQYF. CDR3 in DNA: TGTGCCTGGAGCTTACCGCCCCAGGGACTAGCGGGGATCACAGATACGCAGTATTTT.

The chain carries TRBV5-1 and TRBJ2-3; TRBD2 aligns across 10 bases. Germline trimming cut 1 base from V and 1 base from J; bases unmatched to any gene: 6. Germline loops: CDR1 SGHRS, CDR2 YFSETQ. The CDR3 extends over 17 amino acids. The CDR3 region is CASSLSLAGVGTDTQYF. CDR3 in DNA: TGCGCCAGCAGCTTGTCCCTAGCGGGAGTGGGCACAGATACGCAGTATTTT.

The chain joins TRBV2 to TRBJ1-2; maybe TRBD1 (6 bases). From germline, CDR1 is SNHLY and CDR2 FYNNEI. Trimming removed 2 bases from V and 4 bases from J, with 11 bases in between. This CDR3 contains 14 residues. CDR3 in amino acids: CASSETQGPYGYTF. In DNA, the CDR3 is TGTGCCAGCAGTGAAACACAGGGACCCTATGGCTACACCTTC.

The chain uses TRBV27 and TRBJ2-2, with D maybe TRBD2 (5 bases). With 3 bases removed from V and 6 bases from J, the gap between germline ends came to 8 bases. Germline CDR1 reads MNHEY; CDR2 reads SMNVEV (reference sequence). The CDR3 sequence is 13 residues long. The CDR3, as DNA: TGTGCCAGCAGTTTTTCGGGGTCCGGGGAGCTGTTTTTT. Its translation: CASSFSGSGELFF.

The J gene is TRBJ1-2, the V gene TRBV9; possible D gene TRBD1, 5 bases. Trimming took 4 bases from V and 4 from J, leaving 11 bases between them. CDR1 is SGDLS and CDR2 is YYNGEE in the germline V gene. The CDR3 contains 13 residues. In DNA, the CDR3 is TGTGCCAGCAGCCCCAGGGAGGGCTATGGCTACACCTTC. Translating it yields CASSPREGYGYTF.

The chain carries TRBV18 and TRBJ2-7, with TRBD2 matching 13 bases. V was clipped by 2 bases and J by 3 bases; unmatched bases: 1. The CDR3 sequence is 15 residues long. Germline V gene data show CDR1 as KGHSH and CDR2 as LQKENI. The DNA of the CDR3 is TGTGCCAGCTCACCAGGGACTAGCGGGGACTACGAGCAGTACTTC. Protein sequence: CASSPGTSGDYEQYF.

This chain links TRBV11-2 with TRBJ1-5; weak D call: TRBD1 (6 bases). CDR3 size: 13 residues. The V end was cut by 1 base, the J end by 6 bases, with 7 bases between. Germline V gives CDR1 SGHAT, CDR2 FQNNGV. Here the CDR3 DNA reads TGTGCCAGCAGCTTAGGGACAGCTCAGCCCCAGCATTTT. Its translation: CASSLGTAQPQHF.

The rearrangement joins TRBV7-2 to TRBJ2-1; a weak D match, TRBD2 (6 bases). This CDR3 is built from 14 residues. CDR1 and CDR2 (germline): SGHTA, FQGNSA. V dropped 6 bases and J dropped 5 bases, with 14 bases sitting between them. CDR3: CASRLARRDNEQFF. The DNA of the CDR3 is TGTGCCAGCAGACTAGCCAGACGGGACAATGAGCAGTTCTTC.

The chain carries TRBV7-2 and TRBJ1-5, with D unresolved. CDR1 and CDR2 (germline): SGHTA, FQGNSA. The length of the CDR3 is 12 residues. Trimming took 3 bases from V and 9 from J, leaving 9 bases between them. The CDR3 region is CASSFPPRPQHF. CDR3 coding DNA: TGTGCCAGCAGCTTTCCTCCGCGGCCCCAGCATTTT.

The genes are TRBV23-1 and TRBJ2-7; 8 positions agree with TRBD1. TRBV23-1 falls under the ORF class, with uncertain function. V was clipped by 2 bases and J by 0 bases; unmatched bases: 3. CDR3 length: 15 residues. CDR3 residues: CASSQPGQGSYEQYF. The CDR3 DNA is TGCGCCAGCAGTCAACCAGGACAGGGCTCCTACGAGCAGTACTTC.

V is TRBV2 and J is TRBJ2-1; TRBD2 might be the D (6 bases). V was cut by 7 bases and J by 6 bases, with 16 bases left in between. The CDR3 has 14 amino acids. Germline CDR1 is SNHLY and CDR2 is FYNNEI. The CDR3 spells CASIPGVPPNEQFF. DNA for the CDR3: TGTGCCAGCATTCCGGGGGTCCCCCCCAATGAGCAGTTCTTC.

Regarding this clone: At one end, the junction sequence differs from germline, possibly due to a read error. The J gene is TRBJ1-1, the V gene TRBV7-2, with 9 bases that match TRBD1. Germline CDR1 and CDR2: SGHTA and FQGNSA. CDR3 length: 18 amino acids. CDR3 amino acids: CASSLVGTTGGVGNKISF. In DNA, the CDR3 is TGTGCCAGCAGCTTAGTCGGCACAACAGGGGGCGTAGGCAATAAGATATCCTTT.

The J gene is TRBJ2-3, the V gene TRBV9; 11 bases are shared with TRBD2. The CDR3 has 17 amino acids. With 0 bases clipped from V and 5 bases from J, the junction kept 8 bases outside the gene matches. The germline CDR1 and CDR2 sequences are SGDLS and YYNGEE. The CDR3 spells CASSVDLAGGNVDTQYF. CDR3 DNA sequence: TGTGCCAGCAGCGTAGATCTAGCGGGGGGTAATGTAGATACGCAGTATTTT. The whole variable domain, remainder taken from reference TRBV9 and TRBJ2-3, is DSGVTQTPKHLITATGQRVTLRCSPRSGDLSVYWYQQSLDQGLQFLIQYYNGEERAKGNILERFSAQQFPDLHSELNLSSLELGDSALYFCASSVDLAGGNVDTQYFGPGTRLTVL.